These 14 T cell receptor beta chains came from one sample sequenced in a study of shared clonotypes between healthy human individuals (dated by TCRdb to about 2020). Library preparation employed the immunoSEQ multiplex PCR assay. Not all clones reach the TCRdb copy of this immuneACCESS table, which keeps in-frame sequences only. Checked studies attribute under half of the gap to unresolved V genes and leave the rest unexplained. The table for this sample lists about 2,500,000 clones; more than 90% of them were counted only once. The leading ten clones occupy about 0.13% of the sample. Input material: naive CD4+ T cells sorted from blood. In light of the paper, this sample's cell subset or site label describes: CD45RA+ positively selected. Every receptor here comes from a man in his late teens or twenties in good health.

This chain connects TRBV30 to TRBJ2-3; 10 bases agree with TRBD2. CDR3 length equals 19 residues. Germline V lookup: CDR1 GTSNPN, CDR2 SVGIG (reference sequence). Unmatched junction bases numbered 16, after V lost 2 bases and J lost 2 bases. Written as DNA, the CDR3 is TGTGCCTGGAGTCGTAGGCCCCCGGGGCTAGCGGGGGACACAGATACGCAGTATTTT. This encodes CAWSRRPPGLAGDTDTQYF.

The DNA of the CDR3 is TGTGCCAGCAGTGAGGCGGGAGGTGGGGGGGAAGCTTTCTTT. It specifies CASSEAGGGGEAFF. The V and J genes are TRBV2 and TRBJ1-1, with D possibly matching TRBD1 (5 bases). Germline loops: CDR1 SNHLY, CDR2 FYNNEI. Between the trimmed V and J ends, which lost 3 bases and 8 bases, there was a span of 16 bases. The length of the CDR3 is 14 residues.

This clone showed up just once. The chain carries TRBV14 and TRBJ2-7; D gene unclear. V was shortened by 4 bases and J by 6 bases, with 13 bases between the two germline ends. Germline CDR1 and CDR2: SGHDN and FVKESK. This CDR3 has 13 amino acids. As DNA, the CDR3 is TGTGCCAGCAGCCCATATCATTTCCCCGAGCAGTACTTC. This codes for CASSPYHFPEQYF.

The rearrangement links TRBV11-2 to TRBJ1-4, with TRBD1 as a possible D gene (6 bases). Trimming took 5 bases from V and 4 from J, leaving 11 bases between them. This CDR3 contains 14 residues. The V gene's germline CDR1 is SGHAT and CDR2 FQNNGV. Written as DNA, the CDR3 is TGTGCCAGCAGCCGGGACACCCTTAATGAAAAACTGTTTTTT. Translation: CASSRDTLNEKLFF.

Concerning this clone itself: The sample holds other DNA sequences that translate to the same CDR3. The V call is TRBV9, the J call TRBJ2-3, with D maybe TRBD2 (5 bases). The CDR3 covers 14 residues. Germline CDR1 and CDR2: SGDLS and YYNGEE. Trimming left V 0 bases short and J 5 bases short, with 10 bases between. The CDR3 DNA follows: TGTGCCAGCAGCGTAGGGCTAGCTGGAGATACGCAGTATTTT. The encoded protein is CASSVGLAGDTQYF.

The CDR3 reads CACYRGPDTQYF. Here the CDR3 DNA reads TGTGCCTGCTACAGGGGGCCAGATACGCAGTATTTT. This chain connects TRBV30 to TRBJ2-3; 9 nucleotides match TRBD1. CDR1 and CDR2 from the germline V gene are GTSNPN and SVGIG (reference sequence). Trimming cost V 6 bases and J 4 bases; bases outside gene matches: 2. The CDR3 contains 12 residues. The full variable domain, with the rest looked up from reference TRBV30 and TRBJ2-3, is SQTIHQWPATLVQPVGSPLSLECTVEGTSNPNLYWYRQAAGRGLQLLFYSVGIGQISSEVPQNLSASRPQDRQFILSSKKLLLSDSGFYLCACYRGPDTQYFGPGTRLTVL.

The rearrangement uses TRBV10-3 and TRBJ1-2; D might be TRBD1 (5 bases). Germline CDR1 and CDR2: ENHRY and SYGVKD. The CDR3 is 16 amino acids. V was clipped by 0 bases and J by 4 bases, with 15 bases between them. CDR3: CAISESKTGAGYGYTF. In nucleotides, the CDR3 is TGTGCCATCAGTGAGTCAAAAACAGGAGCCGGCTATGGCTACACCTTC.

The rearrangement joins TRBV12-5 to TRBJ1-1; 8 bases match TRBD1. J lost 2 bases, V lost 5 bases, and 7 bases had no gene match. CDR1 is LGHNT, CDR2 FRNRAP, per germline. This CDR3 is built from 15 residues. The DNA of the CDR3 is TGTGCTAGTGGTCCCCTGGACAGGGAAAACACTGAAGCTTTCTTT. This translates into CASGPLDRENTEAFF.

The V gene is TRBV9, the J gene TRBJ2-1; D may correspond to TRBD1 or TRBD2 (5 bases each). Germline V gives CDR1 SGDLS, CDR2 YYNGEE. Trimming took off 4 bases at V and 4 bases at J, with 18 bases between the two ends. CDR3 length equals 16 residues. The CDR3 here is CASSRRDPLIYNEQFF. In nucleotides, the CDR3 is TGTGCCAGCAGCCGACGGGACCCACTCATTTACAATGAGCAGTTCTTC. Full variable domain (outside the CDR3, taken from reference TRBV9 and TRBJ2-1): DSGVTQTPKHLITATGQRVTLRCSPRSGDLSVYWYQQSLDQGLQFLIQYYNGEERAKGNILERFSAQQFPDLHSELNLSSLELGDSALYFCASSRRDPLIYNEQFFGPGTRLTVL.

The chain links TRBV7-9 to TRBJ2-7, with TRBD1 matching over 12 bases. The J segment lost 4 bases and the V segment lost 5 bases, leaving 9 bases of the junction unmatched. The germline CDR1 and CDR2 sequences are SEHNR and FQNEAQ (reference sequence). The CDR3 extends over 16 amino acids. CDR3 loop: CASSPSGTGGIYEQYF. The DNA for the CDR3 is TGTGCCAGCAGCCCGAGCGGGACAGGGGGCATTTACGAGCAGTACTTC.

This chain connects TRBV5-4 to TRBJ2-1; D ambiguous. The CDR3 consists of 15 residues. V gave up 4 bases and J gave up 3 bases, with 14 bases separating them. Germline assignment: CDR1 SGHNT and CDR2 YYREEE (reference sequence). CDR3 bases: TGTGCCAGCAGCGGTAGGCAGAAGCTCTACAATGAGCAGTTCTTC. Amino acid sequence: CASSGRQKLYNEQFF.

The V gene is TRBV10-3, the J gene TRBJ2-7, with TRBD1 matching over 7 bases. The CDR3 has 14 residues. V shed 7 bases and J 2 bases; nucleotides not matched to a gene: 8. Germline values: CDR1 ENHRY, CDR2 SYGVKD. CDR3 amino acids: CAIMPTGTAYEQYF. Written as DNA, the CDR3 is TGTGCCATCATGCCTACCGGGACAGCCTACGAGCAGTACTTC.

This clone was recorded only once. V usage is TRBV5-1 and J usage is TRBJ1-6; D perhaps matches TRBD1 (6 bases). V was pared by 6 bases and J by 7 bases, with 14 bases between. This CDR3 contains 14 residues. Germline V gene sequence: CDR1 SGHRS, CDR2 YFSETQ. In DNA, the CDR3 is TGCGCCAGCACTACCGGACAGTCAAATTCACCCCTCCACTTT. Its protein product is CASTTGQSNSPLHF.

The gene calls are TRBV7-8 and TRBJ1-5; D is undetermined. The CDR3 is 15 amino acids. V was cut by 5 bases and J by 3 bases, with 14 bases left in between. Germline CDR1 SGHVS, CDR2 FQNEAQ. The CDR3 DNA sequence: TGTGCCAGCAGCACAGAAGGTGGGCTCAATCAGCCCCAGCATTTT. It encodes CASSTEGGLNQPQHF.